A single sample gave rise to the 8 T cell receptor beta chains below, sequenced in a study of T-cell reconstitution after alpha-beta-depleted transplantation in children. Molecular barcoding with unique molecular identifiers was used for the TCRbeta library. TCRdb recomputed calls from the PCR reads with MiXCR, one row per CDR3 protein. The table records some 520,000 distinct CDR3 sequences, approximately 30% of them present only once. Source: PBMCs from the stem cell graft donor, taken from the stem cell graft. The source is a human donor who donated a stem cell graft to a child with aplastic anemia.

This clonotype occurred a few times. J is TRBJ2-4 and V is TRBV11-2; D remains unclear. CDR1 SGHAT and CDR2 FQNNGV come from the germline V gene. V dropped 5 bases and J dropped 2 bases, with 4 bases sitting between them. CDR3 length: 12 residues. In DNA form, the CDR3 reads TGTGCCAGCAGCCCATCCAAAAACATTCAGTACTTC. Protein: CASSPSKNIQYF. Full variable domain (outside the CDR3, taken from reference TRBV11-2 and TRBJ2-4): EAGVAQSPRYKIIEKRQSVAFWCNPISGHATLYWYQQILGQGPKLLIQFQNNGVVDDSQLPKDRFSAERLKGVDSTLKIQPAKLEDSAVYLCASSPSKNIQYFGAGTRLSVL.

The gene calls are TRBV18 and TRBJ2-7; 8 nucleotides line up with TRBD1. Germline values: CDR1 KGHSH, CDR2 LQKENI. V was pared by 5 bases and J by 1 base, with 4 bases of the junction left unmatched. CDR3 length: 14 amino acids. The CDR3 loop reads CASSARDRSYEQYF. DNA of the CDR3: TGTGCCAGCTCAGCCCGGGACAGGTCCTACGAGCAGTACTTC.

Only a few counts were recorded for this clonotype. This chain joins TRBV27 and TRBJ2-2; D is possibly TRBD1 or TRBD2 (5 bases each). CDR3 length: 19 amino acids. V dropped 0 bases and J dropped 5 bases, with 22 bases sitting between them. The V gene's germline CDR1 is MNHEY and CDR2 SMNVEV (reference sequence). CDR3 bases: TGTGCCAGCAGTTTATCGGGGGTTGGGGATAGGCTTCGGACCGGGGAGCTGTTTTTT. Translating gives CASSLSGVGDRLRTGELFF.

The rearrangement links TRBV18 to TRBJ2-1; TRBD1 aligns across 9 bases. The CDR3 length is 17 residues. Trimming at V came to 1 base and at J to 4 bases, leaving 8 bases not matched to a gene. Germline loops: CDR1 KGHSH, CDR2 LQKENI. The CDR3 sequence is CASSPLNTGTGYNEQFF. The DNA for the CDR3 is TGTGCCAGCTCACCACTTAATACCGGGACAGGGTACAATGAGCAGTTCTTC. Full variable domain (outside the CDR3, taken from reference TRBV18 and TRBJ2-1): NAGVMQNPRHLVRRRGQEARLRCSPMKGHSHVYWYRQLPEEGLKFMVYLQKENIIDESGMPKERFSAEFPKEGPSILRIQQVVRGDSAAYFCASSPLNTGTGYNEQFFGPGTRLTVL.

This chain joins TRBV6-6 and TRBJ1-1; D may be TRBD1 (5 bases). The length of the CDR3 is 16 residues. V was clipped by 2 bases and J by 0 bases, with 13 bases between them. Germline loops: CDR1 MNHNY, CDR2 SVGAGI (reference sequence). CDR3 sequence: CASSYERGTLNTEAFF. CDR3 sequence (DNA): TGTGCCAGCAGTTACGAGCGGGGCACCTTGAACACTGAAGCTTTCTTT.

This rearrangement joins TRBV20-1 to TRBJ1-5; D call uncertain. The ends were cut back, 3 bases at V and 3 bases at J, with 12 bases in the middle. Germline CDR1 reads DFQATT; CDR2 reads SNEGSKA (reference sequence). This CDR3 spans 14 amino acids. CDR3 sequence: CSARVRGYNQPQHF. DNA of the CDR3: TGCAGTGCTAGGGTCCGGGGATACAATCAGCCCCAGCATTTT.

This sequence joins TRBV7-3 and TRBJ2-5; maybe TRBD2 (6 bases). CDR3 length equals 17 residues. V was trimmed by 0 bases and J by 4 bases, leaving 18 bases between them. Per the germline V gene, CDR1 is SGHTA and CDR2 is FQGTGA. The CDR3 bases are TGTGCCAGCAGCTTAACAGGCGTTTCGGGAGTAGGAGAGACCCAGTACTTC. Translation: CASSLTGVSGVGETQYF.

CDR3 nucleotide sequence: TGTGCCAGCAGTCGCGGACTAGCGGGAGGAAGCACCGGGGAGCTGTTTTTT. Its translation: CASSRGLAGGSTGELFF. The chain carries TRBV7-6 and TRBJ2-2, with 14 positions matching TRBD2. Trimming took 6 bases from V and 4 from J; bases not matched to a gene: 7. Germline loops: CDR1 SGHVS, CDR2 FNYEAQ. CDR3 size: 17 residues.